Sequencing of this T cell receptor (beta chain) was carried out in a study of OX40 agonist ivuxolimab in advanced cancers. The study's findings and limits: Antigens targeted by the expanded peripheral T cells were not determined. Compared with CD4+, CD8+ T cells on average had more expanded clones.

No patient had autoimmune disease or received systemic immunosuppression. With baseline, cycle 4 day 1, and cycle 7 day 1 as timepoints, blood was sampled. CDR3 size: 16 residues. V shed 4 bases, J shed 5 bases, and the junction held 7 bases outside the gene matches. Germline V gives CDR1 SGDLS, CDR2 YYNGEE. Points on this clone: Its antigen remains unknown.

Some clones are missing from TCRdb's copy, which holds only in-frame ones; the method was immunoSEQ multiplex PCR. Seen here are some 50,000 clones, 75% to 90% observed once, and the top ten hold about 28%. V gene TRBV9 combines with J gene TRBJ2-1; 12 nucleotides agree with TRBD2. The sample consisted of CD4+ or CD8+ T cells sorted from blood, taken in a trial of the OX40 agonist ivuxolimab. This clonotype originated in an adult with an advanced solid tumor such as melanoma, head and neck, liver or kidney cancer. The chain's CDR3 is CASSQPRLAGDNEQFF. The DNA for the CDR3 is TGTGCCAGCAGCCAACCCCGACTAGCGGGGGACAATGAGCAGTTCTTC.